These T cell receptor beta chains were read from a single sample in a study of blood T cell repertoires in COVID-19. Measured with immunoSEQ multiplex PCR; TCRdb has only the in-frame clones, and not every one. The data show around 220,000 clones, with around nine tenths seen just once and around 2% held by the top ten. The sample consisted of peripheral blood. Receptors were obtained from a woman aged 40 to 55 who had recovered from COVID-19. Each CDR3 is given with its conserved first and last residue.

CDR3 protein	CDR3 length	V gene	J gene
CASSLQPEQFF	11	TRBV2	TRBJ2-1
CASSPSWGDRETQYF	15	TRBV7-2	TRBJ2-5
CASSLVRTRTGETGELFF	18	TRBV7-6	TRBJ2-2
CASSYGGWGNQPQHF	15	TRBV6-2/TRBV6-3	TRBJ1-5
CASSQDRGSGTSGGAGDTQYF	21	TRBV4-3	TRBJ2-3
CASSESWRVVGETQYF	16	TRBV2	TRBJ2-5
CASSEFGGGWNNSPLHF	17	TRBV6-1	TRBJ1-6
CATSDADTGARGYTF	15	TRBV24-1	TRBJ1-2
CASSDQRGTSRETQYF	16	TRBV28	TRBJ2-5
CASRGQVGETQYF	13	TRBV7-2	TRBJ2-5
CASSLGLAGGDTQYF	15	TRBV7-3	TRBJ2-3
CASSSDRRGGYTF	13	TRBV27	TRBJ1-2
CASSQEGPGAEAYEQYF	17	TRBV4-3	TRBJ2-7
CASSYSRTNQPQHF	14	TRBV6-6	TRBJ1-5
CASRGGQPWNEQFF	14	TRBV5-1	TRBJ2-1
CASTPPSTGGHQPQHF	16	TRBV28	TRBJ1-5
CASSLYFSGVDGYTF	15	TRBV7-2	TRBJ1-2
CASRREQGNYGYTF	14	TRBV10-2	TRBJ1-2
CASRPGTSGNEQFF	14	TRBV5-1	TRBJ2-1
CASLTRQGKIYEQYF	15	TRBV28	TRBJ2-7